The clone carrying this T cell receptor (beta chain) was picked up a small number of times. Its specificity is unknown. The data are from a study of T cells in Graves' hyperthyroidism and ophthalmopathy. Across the study: Peripheral blood was collected at initial diagnosis, before any treatment.

Findings and caveats of the study: Blood also contained most expanded thyroid clonotypes above 0.001.

Ophthalmopathy patients showed a Clinical Activity Score of at least 3, NOSPECS grade of at least 4 and duration under 3 months. RNA transcripts were the template for amplifying TCR beta CDR3 regions. The HTBI primer set served for first-round RT-PCR of the TCR CDR3. TCRdb passed the multiplex PCR reads through MiXCR, listing each CDR3 protein once. The top ten clones hold 11% of a sample with about 520,000 distinct CDR3 sequences, about 24% of them seen once. Sequencing used blood. The receptor was isolated from a woman younger than 45 with Graves' ophthalmopathy.

In nucleotides, the CDR3 is TGCAGTGCCAAAACAGGGGGCTCTACCGGGGAGCTGTTTTTT. Translating it yields CSAKTGGSTGELFF. The chain employs TRBV20-1 and TRBJ2-2; 9 positions agree with TRBD1. CDR3 size: 14 residues. The germline gives CDR1 DFQATT, CDR2 SNEGSKA (reference sequence). With 6 bases clipped from V and 5 bases from J, the junction kept 7 bases outside the gene matches.